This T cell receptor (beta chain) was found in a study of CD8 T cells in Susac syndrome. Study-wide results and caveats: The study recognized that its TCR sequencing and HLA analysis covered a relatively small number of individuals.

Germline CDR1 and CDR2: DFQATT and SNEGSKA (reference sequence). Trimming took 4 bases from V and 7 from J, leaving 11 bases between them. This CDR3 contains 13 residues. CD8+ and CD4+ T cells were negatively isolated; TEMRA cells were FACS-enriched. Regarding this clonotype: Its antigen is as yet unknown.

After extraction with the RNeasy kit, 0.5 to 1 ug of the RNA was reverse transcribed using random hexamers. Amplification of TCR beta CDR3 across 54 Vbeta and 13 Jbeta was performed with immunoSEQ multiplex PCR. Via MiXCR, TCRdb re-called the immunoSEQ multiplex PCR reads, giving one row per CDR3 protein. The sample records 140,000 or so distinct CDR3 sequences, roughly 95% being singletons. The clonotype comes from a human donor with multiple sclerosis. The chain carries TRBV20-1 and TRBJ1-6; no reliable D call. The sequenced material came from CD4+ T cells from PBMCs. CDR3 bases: TGCAGTGCTAACATGGAGGCGAATTCACCCCTCCACTTT. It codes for CSANMEANSPLHF.